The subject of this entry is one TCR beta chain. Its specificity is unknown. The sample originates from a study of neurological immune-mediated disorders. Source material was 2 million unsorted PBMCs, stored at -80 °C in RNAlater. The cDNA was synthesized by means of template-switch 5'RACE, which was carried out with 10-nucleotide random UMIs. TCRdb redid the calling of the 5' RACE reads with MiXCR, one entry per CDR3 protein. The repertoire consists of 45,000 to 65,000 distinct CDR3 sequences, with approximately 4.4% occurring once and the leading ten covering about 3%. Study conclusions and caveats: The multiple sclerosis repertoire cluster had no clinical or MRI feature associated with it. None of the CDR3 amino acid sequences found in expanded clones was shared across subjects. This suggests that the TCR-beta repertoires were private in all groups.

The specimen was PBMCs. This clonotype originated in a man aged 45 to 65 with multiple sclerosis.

For the CDR3, the DNA is TGCAGCCATATAGGGGCCAAAAACATTCAGTACTTC. Translating it yields CSHIGAKNIQYF. The rearrangement joins TRBV29-1 to TRBJ2-4; the D is unclear. Between the trimmed V and J ends, which lost 8 bases and 1 base, there was a span of 9 bases. Germline-derived CDR1 and CDR2 are SQVTM and ANQGSEA. The CDR3 has 12 residues.